Shown below are 19 T cell receptor beta chains from a single sample sequenced in a study of blood T cell repertoires in COVID-19. TCRdb's copy holds only in-frame clones and misses some; the assay was immunoSEQ multiplex PCR. Here the sample spans 150,000 or so clones, roughly four fifths being singletons. The specimen was peripheral blood. Receptors originate from an elderly woman with acute or convalescent COVID-19.

The chain uses TRBV13 and TRBJ2-5; D unresolved. Germline loops: CDR1 PRHDT, CDR2 FYEKMQ (reference sequence). Trimming left V 3 bases short and J 3 bases short, with 5 bases between. The CDR3 spans 12 residues. The CDR3 loop reads CASSFSEETQYF. The CDR3 nucleotides are TGTGCCAGCAGCTTCTCTGAAGAGACCCAGTACTTC.

The chain uses TRBV30 and TRBJ2-3, with TRBD2 matching over 9 bases. The length of the CDR3 is 15 residues. J lost 0 bases, V lost 5 bases, and 6 bases had no gene match. The V gene's germline CDR1 is GTSNPN and CDR2 SVGIG (reference sequence). CDR3 in amino acids: CAWVGLAASTDTQYF. CDR3 nucleotide sequence: TGTGCCTGGGTGGGACTAGCAGCTAGCACAGATACGCAGTATTTT. Looking up the rest from reference TRBV30 and TRBJ2-3 gives the full variable domain: SQTIHQWPATLVQPVGSPLSLECTVEGTSNPNLYWYRQAAGRGLQLLFYSVGIGQISSEVPQNLSASRPQDRQFILSSKKLLLSDSGFYLCAWVGLAASTDTQYFGPGTRLTVL.

CDR3 residues: CASSIGPNTEAFF. The DNA for the CDR3 is TGTGCCAGTAGTATTGGCCCGAACACTGAAGCTTTCTTT. The chain is built from TRBV19 and TRBJ1-1; no clear D gene. This CDR3 has 13 residues. The germline gives CDR1 LNHDA, CDR2 SQIVND (reference sequence). Between the trimmed V and J ends, which lost 3 bases and 1 base, there was a span of 6 bases.

The rearrangement links TRBV6-5 to TRBJ1-1; the match to TRBD1 covers 9 bases. This CDR3 comprises 14 residues. Germline loops: CDR1 MNHEY, CDR2 SVGAGI. V shed 2 bases and J 9 bases; nucleotides not matched to a gene: 7. The CDR3 region has the DNA TGTGCCAGCAGTTACACAACCGGGACAGGGAAAGCTTTCTTT. This encodes CASSYTTGTGKAFF.

The chain links TRBV21-1 to TRBJ1-4; the DNA was not used to check the table's D call, TRBD1. TRBV21-1 is a pseudogene. This CDR3 has 15 residues. For the CDR3, the DNA is TGTGCCAGCAGCATCCGCAGACAACAAAATGAAAAACTGTTTTTT. It codes for CASSIRRQQNEKLFF.

The gene calls are TRBV6-6 and TRBJ1-1; no definite D call. Trimming left V 6 bases short and J 3 bases short, with 17 bases between. In germline, CDR1 is MNHNY, CDR2 SVGAGI (reference sequence). This CDR3 region has 15 residues. The CDR3 loop reads CASRRGEGADTEAFF. CDR3 DNA: TGTGCCAGCAGGCGCGGGGAGGGTGCCGACACTGAAGCTTTCTTT.

For this clone: The conserved closing phenylalanine or tryptophan is absent in this CDR3, likely reflecting a read error. The limits of the CDR3 on the DNA are not certain, so only TCRdb's listed CDR3 is given. V and J are TRBV5-1 and TRBJ1-2; the table's D call, TRBD1, has no DNA check behind it. CDR1 is SGHRS, CDR2 YFSETQ, per germline. The length of the CDR3 is 8 amino acids, counting both ends. The CDR3 is CASRRQGE.

This clone showed up just a few times. The rearrangement links TRBV27 to TRBJ2-1; tentative D call: TRBD1 (6 bases). V was pared by 5 bases and J by 11 bases, with 22 bases between. The CDR3 consists of 15 residues. Germline CDR1 reads MNHEY; CDR2 reads SMNVEV (reference sequence). In DNA, the CDR3 is TGTGCCAGCAGTCGACCCCGGGACACCTCCGTCCAGCAGTTCTTC. Protein product: CASSRPRDTSVQQFF.

The J gene is TRBJ2-3, the V gene TRBV15, with 8 bases matching TRBD2. CDR1 LNHNV and CDR2 YYDKDF come from the germline V gene (reference sequence). The CDR3 spans 15 residues. J was trimmed by 5 bases and V by 5 bases; bases with no gene match: 9. This CDR3 reads CATSFPRRGGDTQYF. CDR3 sequence (DNA): TGTGCCACCAGCTTCCCGAGACGGGGGGGAGATACGCAGTATTTT.

The chain combines TRBV7-2 with TRBJ2-2, with 7 bases that match TRBD2. From germline, CDR1 is SGHTA and CDR2 FQGNSA. The CDR3 is made up of 15 amino acids. With V trimmed by 7 bases and J by 5 bases, 10 bases remained unmatched. In DNA, the CDR3 is TGTGCCAGCAACGGAGGCGGGGGAGGAACCGGGGAGCTGTTTTTT. Its translation: CASNGGGGGTGELFF.

This sequence joins TRBV6-1 and TRBJ1-2, with 7 bases lining up with TRBD1. CDR3 size: 15 residues. Germline CDR1 and CDR2: MNHNS and SASEGT. With 3 bases clipped from V and 4 bases from J, the junction kept 8 bases outside the gene matches. The CDR3 sequence: CASSEVETGPYGYTF. For the CDR3, the DNA is TGTGCCAGCAGTGAGGTAGAGACAGGGCCCTATGGCTACACCTTC.

V is TRBV6-2 or TRBV6-3 and J is TRBJ2-3, with D maybe TRBD1 (6 bases). Germline V gene data show CDR1 as MNHEY and CDR2 as SVGEGT. The V end was cut by 6 bases, the J end by 7 bases, with 20 bases between. The CDR3 runs to 15 residues. The CDR3 here is CASSPSSRGGNTQYF. The CDR3 DNA follows: TGTGCCAGCAGCCCCTCTAGCCGAGGGGGAAATACGCAGTATTTT.

A few counts support this clone. The chain recombines TRBV6-4 with TRBJ2-1, with 8 nucleotides matching TRBD1. V lost 3 bases to trimming and J lost 9 bases; unmatched junction nucleotides: 7. This CDR3 is built from 14 residues. CDR1 is MRHNA, CDR2 SNTAGT, per germline. The DNA of the CDR3 is TGTGCCAGCAGTGAAACGGACAGGGTCAGTGAGCAGTTCTTC. Amino acid sequence: CASSETDRVSEQFF.

This clone was seen only once. The chain employs TRBV4-1 and TRBJ1-5; D is ambiguous. The CDR3 sequence is 15 residues long. The germline gives CDR1 MGHRA, CDR2 YSYEKL. V lost 3 bases, J lost 0 bases, and 9 bases lay in between. Written as DNA, the CDR3 is TGCGCCAGCAGCCAGAGTCAGCGTAGCAATCAGCCCCAGCATTTT. It specifies CASSQSQRSNQPQHF.

This clone has only a few counts. The rearrangement uses TRBV30 and TRBJ1-6; D possibly corresponds to TRBD1 (5 bases). This CDR3 contains 14 residues. Trimming took off 2 bases at V and 10 bases at J, with 15 bases between the two ends. CDR1 and CDR2 (germline): GTSNPN, SVGIG (reference sequence). The CDR3 sequence is CAWSPQGLISPLHF. As DNA, the CDR3 is TGTGCCTGGAGTCCCCAGGGACTTATCTCACCCCTCCACTTT.

As to this clone: Within the sample, other DNA sequences also encode this same CDR3. This sequence joins TRBV7-6 and TRBJ2-1; TRBD1 aligns across 8 bases. CDR3 size: 16 residues. CDR1 is SGHVS and CDR2 is FNYEAQ in the germline V gene. V trimming: 3 bases; J trimming: 0 bases; junction bases outside the gene matches: 4. CDR3 residues: CASSFLTGDSYNEQFF. In DNA, the CDR3 is TGTGCCAGCAGCTTTTTGACAGGGGACTCCTACAATGAGCAGTTCTTC.

V is TRBV18 and J is TRBJ2-2; 8 bases map to TRBD2. CDR1 KGHSH and CDR2 LQKENI come from the germline V gene. J lost 4 bases, V lost 5 bases, and 9 bases had no gene match. CDR3 length: 16 residues. The CDR3, as DNA: TGTGCCAGCTCATCCCCGGGACTAGGTCCCACCGGGGAGCTGTTTTTT. Its translation is CASSSPGLGPTGELFF.

This clone was found a few times. The chain links TRBV14 to TRBJ2-5; 11 nucleotides agree with TRBD1. Trimming cost V 5 bases and J 4 bases; bases outside gene matches: 6. The CDR3 is 15 residues long. Germline CDR1 reads SGHDN; CDR2 reads FVKESK. CDR3 bases: TGTGCCAGCAGCTCTGGGACAGGGGGAATAGAGACCCAGTACTTC. Protein: CASSSGTGGIETQYF. Combining the CDR3 with reference TRBV14 and TRBJ2-5 gives the whole variable domain EAGVTQFPSHSVIEKGQTVTLRCDPISGHDNLYWYRRVMGKEIKFLLHFVKESKQDESGMPNNRFLAERTGGTYSTLKVQPAELEDSGVYFCASSSGTGGIETQYFGPGTRLLVL.

This chain joins TRBV9 and TRBJ2-3; 10 bases line up with TRBD1. Losses at the gene ends were 4 bases for V and 3 bases for J; bases not matched to a gene: 8. CDR3 length: 16 amino acids. The germline V gene has CDR1 SGDLS and CDR2 YYNGEE. In nucleotides, the CDR3 is TGTGCCAGCAGCCCACGGGGACAGGGGAAAACAGATACGCAGTATTTT. Protein product: CASSPRGQGKTDTQYF.